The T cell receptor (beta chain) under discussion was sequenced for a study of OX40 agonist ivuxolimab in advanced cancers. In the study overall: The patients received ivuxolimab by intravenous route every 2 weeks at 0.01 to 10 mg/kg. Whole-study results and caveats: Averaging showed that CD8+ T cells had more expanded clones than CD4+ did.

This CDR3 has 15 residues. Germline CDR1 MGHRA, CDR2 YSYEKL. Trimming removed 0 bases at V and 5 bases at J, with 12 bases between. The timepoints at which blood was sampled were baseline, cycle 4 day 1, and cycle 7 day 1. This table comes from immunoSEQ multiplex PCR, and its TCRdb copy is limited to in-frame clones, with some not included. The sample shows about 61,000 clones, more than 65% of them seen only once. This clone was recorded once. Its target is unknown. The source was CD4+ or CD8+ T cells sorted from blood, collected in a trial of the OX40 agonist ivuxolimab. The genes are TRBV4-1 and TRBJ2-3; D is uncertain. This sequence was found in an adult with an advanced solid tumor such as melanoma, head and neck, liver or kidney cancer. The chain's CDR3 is CASSQEGALEDTQYF. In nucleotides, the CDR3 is TGCGCCAGCAGCCAAGAAGGCGCCCTCGAAGATACGCAGTATTTT.